The 11 T cell receptor beta chains reported below all come from one sample, sequenced in a study of Graves' ophthalmopathy and Graves' hyperthyroidism. RNA transcripts yielded amplified TCR beta CDR3 regions. A first-round RT-PCR used HTBI primers, followed by a second-round multiplex PCR. TCRdb fed the multiplex PCR reads into MiXCR, producing one record per CDR3 protein. The profile shows over 500,000 distinct CDR3 sequences, roughly 20% of them singletons. Sequencing was carried out using peripheral blood. Every receptor here comes from a woman between 18 and 29 years old with stable Graves' hyperthyroidism. Some clones in this sample may be carry-over from other donors' samples.

This clonotype was observed a handful of times. The rearrangement links TRBV2 to TRBJ2-5, with D possibly being TRBD2 (6 bases). CDR1 is SNHLY and CDR2 is FYNNEI in the germline V gene. The CDR3 extends over 15 amino acids. Trimming removed 2 bases from V and 3 bases from J, with 13 bases in between. The CDR3 region has the DNA TGTGCCAGCAGTGAACCCGGCGGGACGGAAGAGACCCAGTACTTC. Encoded protein: CASSEPGGTEETQYF.

The V gene is TRBV30, the J gene TRBJ2-7, with D possibly being TRBD2 (6 bases). Trimming took 0 bases from V and 3 from J, leaving 12 bases between them. Germline V gene lookup returns CDR1 GTSNPN and CDR2 SVGIG (reference sequence). This CDR3 spans 14 amino acids. The DNA of the CDR3 is TGTGCCTGGAGTGTCAGCACCGGGGGCTACGAGCAGTACTTC. Translated: CAWSVSTGGYEQYF. The full variable domain, rest sourced from reference TRBV30 and TRBJ2-7, is SQTIHQWPATLVQPVGSPLSLECTVEGTSNPNLYWYRQAAGRGLQLLFYSVGIGQISSEVPQNLSASRPQDRQFILSSKKLLLSDSGFYLCAWSVSTGGYEQYFGPGTRLTVT.

The rearrangement uses TRBV11-2 and TRBJ1-3; D gene uncertain. Trimming took off 1 base at V and 0 bases at J, with 10 bases between the two ends. Germline values: CDR1 SGHAT, CDR2 FQNNGV. CDR3 size: 16 residues. The CDR3 DNA sequence: TGTGCCAGCAGCTTAGGCGGCAGTTACTCTGGAAACACCATATATTTT. Translating gives CASSLGGSYSGNTIYF.

Many counts were recorded for this clonotype. This chain connects TRBV20-1 to TRBJ1-1; 7 nucleotides match TRBD1. The germline V gene encodes CDR1 DFQATT and CDR2 SNEGSKA (reference sequence). With V trimmed by 8 bases and J by 0 bases, 9 bases remained unmatched. The CDR3 consists of 14 residues. Written as DNA, the CDR3 is TGCAGTCCACGAGGAGGGGGCATGAACACTGAAGCTTTCTTT. It yields the protein CSPRGGGMNTEAFF.

This clonotype turned up a few times. The chain recombines TRBV9 with TRBJ2-2; 9 bases align to TRBD2. Germline V lookup: CDR1 SGDLS, CDR2 YYNGEE. The ends lost 1 base at V and 2 bases at J; junction bases unmatched: 6. This CDR3 contains 17 residues. CDR3 protein: CASSVSSGTFNTGELFF. The CDR3 nucleotides read TGTGCCAGCAGCGTATCTAGCGGGACTTTTAACACCGGGGAGCTGTTTTTT. The full variable domain, with the rest looked up from reference TRBV9 and TRBJ2-2, is DSGVTQTPKHLITATGQRVTLRCSPRSGDLSVYWYQQSLDQGLQFLIQYYNGEERAKGNILERFSAQQFPDLHSELNLSSLELGDSALYFCASSVSSGTFNTGELFFGEGSRLTVL.

This clonotype has at least ten counts. The genes are TRBV20-1 and TRBJ2-7; D is unresolved. The CDR3 spans 13 residues. Germline V gene lookup returns CDR1 DFQATT and CDR2 SNEGSKA (reference sequence). The ends were cut back, 1 base at V and 0 bases at J, with 7 bases in the middle. The CDR3 DNA follows: TGCAGTGCTAGAGCGGCCCTCTCCTACGAGCAGTACTTC. It specifies CSARAALSYEQYF.

This clonotype occurred many times. The chain carries TRBV19 and TRBJ1-2, with D possibly being TRBD1 (5 bases). CDR3 length: 16 amino acids. CDR1 is LNHDA and CDR2 is SQIVND in the germline V gene (reference sequence). The V end lost 0 bases, the J end lost 7 bases, and 18 bases lay between the germline ends. The CDR3 DNA is TGTGCCAGTAGTATAGATCGGGGACTTCTACGTCGTGGCTACACCTTC. This translates into CASSIDRGLLRRGYTF.

This clonotype has at least ten counts. This rearrangement joins TRBV19 to TRBJ1-2; 7 bases are a match to TRBD1. The CDR3 covers 16 residues. Trimming at V came to 5 bases and at J to 4 bases, leaving 13 bases not matched to a gene. CDR1 LNHDA and CDR2 SQIVND come from the germline V gene (reference sequence). Here the CDR3 DNA reads TGTGCCAGTAGTCGGATTGGGGACAGTCGGAGCTATGGCTACACCTTC. It yields the protein CASSRIGDSRSYGYTF.

This clonotype came up a few times. The rearrangement links TRBV6-2 or TRBV6-3 to TRBJ1-1, with D perhaps TRBD1 (5 bases). The CDR3 loop spans 15 amino acids. V was trimmed by 2 bases and J by 6 bases, leaving 16 bases between them. Looked up from germline, CDR1 is MNHEY and CDR2 is SVGEGT. The CDR3 coding sequence is TGTGCCAGCAGTTACGACAGTTCGGCGATGGCTGAAGCTTTCTTT. This gives the protein CASSYDSSAMAEAFF.

On this clonotype itself: This sequence may be a read error, since a much larger clone differs from it by one base. The genes are TRBV7-9 and TRBJ2-5; 7 bases align to TRBD2. The ends lost 5 bases at V and 8 bases at J; junction bases unmatched: 17. The CDR3 is 16 residues long. Germline-derived CDR1 and CDR2 are SEHNR and FQNEAQ (reference sequence). As DNA, the CDR3 is TGTGCCAGCAGCATCCGGGACGCCCCGGGGGGAGATACCCAGTACTTC. Its translation: CASSIRDAPGGDTQYF. Variable domain in full (rest from reference TRBV7-9 and TRBJ2-5): DTGVSQNPRHKITKRGQNVTFRCDPISEHNRLYWYRQTLGQGPEFLTYFQNEAQLEKSRLLSDRFSAERPKGSFSTLEIQRTEQGDSAMYLCASSIRDAPGGDTQYFGPGTRLLVL.

The V gene is TRBV20-1, the J gene TRBJ2-5; 9 bases agree with TRBD2. The CDR3 has 14 amino acids. CDR1 and CDR2 (germline): DFQATT, SNEGSKA (reference sequence). V trimming: 3 bases; J trimming: 1 base; junction bases outside the gene matches: 3. CDR3 nucleotides: TGCAGTGCTAGGTTGGGACTAGCCCAAGAGACCCAGTACTTC. Translation gives CSARLGLAQETQYF.